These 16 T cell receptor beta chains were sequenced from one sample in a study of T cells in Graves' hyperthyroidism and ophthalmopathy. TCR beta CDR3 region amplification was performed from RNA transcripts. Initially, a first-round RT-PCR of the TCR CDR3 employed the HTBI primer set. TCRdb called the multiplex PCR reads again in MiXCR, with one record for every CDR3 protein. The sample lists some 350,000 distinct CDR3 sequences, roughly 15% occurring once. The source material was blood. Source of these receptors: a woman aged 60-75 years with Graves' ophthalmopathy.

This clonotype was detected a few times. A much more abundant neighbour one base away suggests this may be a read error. In DNA form, the CDR3 reads TGTGCCAGCAGACCCACGCTAGGGGCAGATCAGCCCCAGCATTTT. Encoded protein: CASRPTLGADQPQHF. The V gene is TRBV3-1, the J gene TRBJ1-5, with D perhaps TRBD1 (5 bases). The CDR3 has 15 amino acids. CDR1 and CDR2 (germline): LGHDT, YNNKEL (reference sequence). V shed 6 bases and J shed 5 bases, with 17 bases lying between them.

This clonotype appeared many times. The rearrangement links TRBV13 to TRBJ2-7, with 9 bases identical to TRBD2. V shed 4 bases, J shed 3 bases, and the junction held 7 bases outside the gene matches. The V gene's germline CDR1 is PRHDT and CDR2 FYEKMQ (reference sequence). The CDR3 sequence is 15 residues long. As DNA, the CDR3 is TGTGCCAGCAGCTATGAGACTAGCGGTTACTACGAGCAGTACTTC. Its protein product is CASSYETSGYYEQYF.

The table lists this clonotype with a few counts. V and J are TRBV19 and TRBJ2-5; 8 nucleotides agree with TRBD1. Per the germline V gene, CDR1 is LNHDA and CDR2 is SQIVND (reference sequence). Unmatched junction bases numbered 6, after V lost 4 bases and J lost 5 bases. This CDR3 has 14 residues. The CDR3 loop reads CASSTSGGLETQYF. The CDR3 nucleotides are TGTGCCAGTAGTACCTCAGGGGGCTTGGAGACCCAGTACTTC.

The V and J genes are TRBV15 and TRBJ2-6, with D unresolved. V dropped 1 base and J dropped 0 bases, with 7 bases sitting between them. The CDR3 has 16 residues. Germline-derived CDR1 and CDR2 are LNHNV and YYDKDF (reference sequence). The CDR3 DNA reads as TGTGCCACCAGCAGAGGGGTCCACTCTGGGGCCAACGTCCTGACTTTC. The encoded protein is CATSRGVHSGANVLTF.

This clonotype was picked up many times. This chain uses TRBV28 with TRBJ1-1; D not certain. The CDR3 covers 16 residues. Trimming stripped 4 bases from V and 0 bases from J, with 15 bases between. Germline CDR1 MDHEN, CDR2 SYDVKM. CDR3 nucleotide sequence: TGTGCCAGCAGTTCCCCCCATTCAGCCATGAACACTGAAGCTTTCTTT. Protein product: CASSSPHSAMNTEAFF. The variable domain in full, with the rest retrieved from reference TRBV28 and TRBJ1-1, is DVKVTQSSRYLVKRTGEKVFLECVQDMDHENMFWYRQDPGLGLRLIYFSYDVKMKEKGDIPEGYSVSREKKERFSLILESASTNQTSMYLCASSSPHSAMNTEAFFGQGTRLTVV.

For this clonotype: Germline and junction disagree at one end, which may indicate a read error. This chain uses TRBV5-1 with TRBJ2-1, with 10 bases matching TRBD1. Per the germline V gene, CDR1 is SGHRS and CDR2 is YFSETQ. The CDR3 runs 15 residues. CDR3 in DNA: TGTGCCAGCAGCTGGACAGGGGGCTCCTACAATGAGCAGTTCTTC. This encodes CASSWTGGSYNEQFF.

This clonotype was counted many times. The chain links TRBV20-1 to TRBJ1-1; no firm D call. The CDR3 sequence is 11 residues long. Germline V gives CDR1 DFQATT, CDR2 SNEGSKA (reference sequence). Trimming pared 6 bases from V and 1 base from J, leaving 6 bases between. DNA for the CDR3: TGCAGTGCGGGTCAGAACACTGAAGCTTTCTTT. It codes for CSAGQNTEAFF.

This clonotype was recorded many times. This chain's CDR3 is CSARDGTVNTEAFF. CDR3 DNA: TGCAGTGCTAGAGATGGGACAGTGAACACTGAAGCTTTCTTT. The V and J genes are TRBV20-1 and TRBJ1-1, with 7 bases aligning to TRBD1. Germline lookup yields CDR1 DFQATT and CDR2 SNEGSKA (reference sequence). The length of the CDR3 is 14 residues. After removal of 0 bases from V and 0 bases from J, the junction contained 1 base not matched to a gene.

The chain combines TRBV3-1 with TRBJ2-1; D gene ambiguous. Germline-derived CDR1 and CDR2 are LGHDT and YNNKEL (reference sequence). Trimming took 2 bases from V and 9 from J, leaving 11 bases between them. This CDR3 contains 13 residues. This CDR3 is CASSQLATAEQFF. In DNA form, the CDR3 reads TGTGCCAGCAGCCAACTTGCTACGGCTGAGCAGTTCTTC.

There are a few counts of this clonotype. Here the CDR3 DNA reads TGCGCCAGCAGCTCAGACTTTAGGGGTTATAGCAATCAGCCCCAGCATTTT. Translation: CASSSDFRGYSNQPQHF. The chain links TRBV5-1 to TRBJ1-5; weak D call: TRBD1 (5 bases). The CDR3 covers 17 residues. V was pared by 3 bases and J by 0 bases, with 16 bases between. Germline V gene lookup returns CDR1 SGHRS and CDR2 YFSETQ.

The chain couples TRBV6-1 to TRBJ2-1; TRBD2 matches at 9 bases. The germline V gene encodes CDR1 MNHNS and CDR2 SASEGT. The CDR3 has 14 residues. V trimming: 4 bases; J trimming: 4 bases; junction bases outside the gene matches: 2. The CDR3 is CASSALAGYNEQFF. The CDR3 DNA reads TGTGCCAGCAGTGCGCTAGCGGGATACAATGAGCAGTTCTTC.

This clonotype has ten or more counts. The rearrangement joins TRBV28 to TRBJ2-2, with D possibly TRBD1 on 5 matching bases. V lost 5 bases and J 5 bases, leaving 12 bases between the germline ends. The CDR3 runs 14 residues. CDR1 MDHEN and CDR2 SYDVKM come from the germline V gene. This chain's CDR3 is CASSHWGTTGELFF. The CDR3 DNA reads TGTGCCAGCAGTCACTGGGGCACGACCGGGGAGCTGTTTTTT.

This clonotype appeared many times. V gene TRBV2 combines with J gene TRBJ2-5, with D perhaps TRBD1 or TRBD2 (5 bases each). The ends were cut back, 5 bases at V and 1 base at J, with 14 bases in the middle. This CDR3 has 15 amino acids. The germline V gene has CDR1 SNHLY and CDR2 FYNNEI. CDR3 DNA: TGTGCCAGCAGTCGACAGCTAGAGGGCCAAGAGACCCAGTACTTC. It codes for CASSRQLEGQETQYF.

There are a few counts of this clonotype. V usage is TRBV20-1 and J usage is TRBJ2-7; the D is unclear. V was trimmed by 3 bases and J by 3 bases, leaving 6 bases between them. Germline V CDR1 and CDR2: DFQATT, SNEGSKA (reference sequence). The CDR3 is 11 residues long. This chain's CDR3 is CSARNFYEQYF. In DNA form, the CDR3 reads TGCAGTGCTAGGAACTTCTACGAGCAGTACTTC.

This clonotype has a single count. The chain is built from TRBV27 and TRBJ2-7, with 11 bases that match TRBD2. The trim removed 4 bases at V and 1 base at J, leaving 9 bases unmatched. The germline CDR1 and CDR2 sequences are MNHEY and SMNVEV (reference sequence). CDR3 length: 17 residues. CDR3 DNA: TGTGCCAGCAGTTCAAGACTAGCGGGGAAGGGATCCTACGAGCAGTACTTC. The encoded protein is CASSSRLAGKGSYEQYF.

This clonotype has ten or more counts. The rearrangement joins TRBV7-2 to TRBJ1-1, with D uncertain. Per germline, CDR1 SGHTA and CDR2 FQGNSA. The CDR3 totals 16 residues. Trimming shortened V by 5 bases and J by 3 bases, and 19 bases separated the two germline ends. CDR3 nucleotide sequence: TGTGCCAGCAGCCCAACCTCGGGAACTGGGGACACTGAAGCTTTCTTT. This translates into CASSPTSGTGDTEAFF.